This T cell receptor beta chain was captured by sequencing in a study of spatial heterogeneity in lung cancer. This clonotype was counted only a few times. Its target is unknown. Time point described: blood at routine non-recurrence follow-up after resection. Findings and limits, study-wide: Ubiquitous expanded tumor TCRs were observed in blood more at resection than follow-up.

One entry per CDR3 protein results from TCRdb running MiXCR on the 5' RACE reads. The sample lists around 100,000 distinct CDR3 sequences, 11% occurring once. The CDR3 loop spans 15 amino acids. Trimming removed 2 bases from V and 8 bases from J; junction bases left unmatched: 10. This chain uses TRBV12-3 or TRBV12-4 with TRBJ1-2, with 8 bases fitting TRBD1. The TCR comes from a female donor with early-stage non-small cell lung cancer. The specimen was PBMCs, collected at follow-up. For the CDR3, the DNA is TGTGCCAGCAGTTTAAAAGGACAGGGAGATCGCGGCTACACCTTC. Encoded protein: CASSLKGQGDRGYTF.